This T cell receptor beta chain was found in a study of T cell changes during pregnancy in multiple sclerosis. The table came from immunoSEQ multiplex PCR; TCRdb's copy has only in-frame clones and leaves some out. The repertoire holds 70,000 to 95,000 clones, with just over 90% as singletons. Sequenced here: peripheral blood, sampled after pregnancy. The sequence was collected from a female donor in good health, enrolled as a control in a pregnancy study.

CDR3: CSVEEMQGRETQYF. The CDR3 DNA reads TGCAGCGTTGAAGAAATGCAGGGAAGGGAGACCCAGTACTTC. The chain has TRBV29-1 and TRBJ2-5; tentative D call: TRBD1 (5 bases). The CDR3 has 14 residues. V was cut by 0 bases and J by 5 bases, with 13 bases left in between. In germline, CDR1 is SQVTM, CDR2 ANQGSEA.